The 3 T cell receptor beta chains reported below all come from one sample, sequenced in a study of shared clonotypes between healthy human individuals. Produced via immunoSEQ multiplex PCR; TCRdb's table is partial and in-frame only. The sample has hundreds of thousands of clones, roughly 96% seen once. Naive CD8 cells were CD45RO-negative, positively selected for CCR7, excluding terminally differentiated effector memory CD45RA+ cells. The sample comprised naive CD8+ T cells sorted from blood. These receptors were collected from a woman aged 25 to 45 in good health.

The chain couples TRBV4-1 to TRBJ2-1; the D gene is possibly TRBD2 (5 bases). Germline values: CDR1 MGHRA, CDR2 YSYEKL. The CDR3 spans 14 residues. V lost 4 bases, J lost 4 bases, and 11 bases lay in between. The CDR3 loop reads CASSPRTEYNEQFF. CDR3 coding DNA: TGCGCCAGCAGCCCGCGGACTGAGTACAATGAGCAGTTCTTC.

CDR3 sequence: CASSYVDRTLETQYF. CDR3 DNA sequence: TGTGCCAGCAGTTACGTGGACAGAACTCTGGAGACCCAGTACTTC. The chain joins TRBV6-5 to TRBJ2-5; tentative D call: TRBD1 (6 bases). Germline CDR1 is MNHEY and CDR2 is SVGAGI. The CDR3 covers 15 residues. The V end was cut by 2 bases, the J end by 5 bases, with 15 bases between.

The rearrangement links TRBV7-7 to TRBJ2-3; 12 bases fit TRBD2. There are 16 residues in the CDR3. The germline V gene encodes CDR1 SSHAT and CDR2 FNYEAQ (reference sequence). J gave up 5 bases and V 1 base, and 4 bases lay outside the gene matches. CDR3 loop: CASSLDLAGGQDTQYF. The CDR3 DNA reads TGTGCCAGCAGCTTAGACCTAGCGGGAGGGCAAGATACGCAGTATTTT.